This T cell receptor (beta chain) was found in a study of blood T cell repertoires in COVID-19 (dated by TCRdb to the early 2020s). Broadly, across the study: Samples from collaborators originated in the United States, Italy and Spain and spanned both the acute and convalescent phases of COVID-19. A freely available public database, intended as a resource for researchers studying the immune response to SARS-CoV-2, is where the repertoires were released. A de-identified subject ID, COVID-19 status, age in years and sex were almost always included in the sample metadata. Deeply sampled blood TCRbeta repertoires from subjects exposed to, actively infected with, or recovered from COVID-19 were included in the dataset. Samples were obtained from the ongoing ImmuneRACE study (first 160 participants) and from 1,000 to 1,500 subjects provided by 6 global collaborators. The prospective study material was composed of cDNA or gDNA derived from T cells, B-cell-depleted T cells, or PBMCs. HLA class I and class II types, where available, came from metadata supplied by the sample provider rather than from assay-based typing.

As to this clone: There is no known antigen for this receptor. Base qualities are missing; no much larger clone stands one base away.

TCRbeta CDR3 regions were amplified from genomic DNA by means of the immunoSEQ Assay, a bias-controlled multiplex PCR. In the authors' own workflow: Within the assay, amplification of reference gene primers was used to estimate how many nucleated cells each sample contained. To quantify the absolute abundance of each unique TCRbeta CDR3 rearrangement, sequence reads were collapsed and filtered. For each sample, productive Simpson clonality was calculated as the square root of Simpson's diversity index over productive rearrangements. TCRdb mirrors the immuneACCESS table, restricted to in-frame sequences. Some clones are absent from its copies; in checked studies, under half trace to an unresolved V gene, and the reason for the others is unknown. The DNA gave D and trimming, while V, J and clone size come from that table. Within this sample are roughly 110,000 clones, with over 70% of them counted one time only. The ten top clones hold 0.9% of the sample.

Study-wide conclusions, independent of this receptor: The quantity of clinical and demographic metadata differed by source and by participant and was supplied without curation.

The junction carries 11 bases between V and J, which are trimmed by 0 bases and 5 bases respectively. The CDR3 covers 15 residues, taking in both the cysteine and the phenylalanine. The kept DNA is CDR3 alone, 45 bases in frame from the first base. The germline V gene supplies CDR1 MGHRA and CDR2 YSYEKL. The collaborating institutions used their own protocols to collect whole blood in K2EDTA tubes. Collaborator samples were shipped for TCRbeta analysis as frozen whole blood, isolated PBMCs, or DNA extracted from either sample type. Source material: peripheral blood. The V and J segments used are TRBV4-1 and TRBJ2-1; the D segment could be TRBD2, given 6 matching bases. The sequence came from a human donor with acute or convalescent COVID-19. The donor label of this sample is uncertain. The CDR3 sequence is CASSQETAGDNEQFF. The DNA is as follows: TGCGCCAGCAGCCAAGAGACAGCGGGTGACAATGAGCAGTTCTTC.